This T cell receptor (beta chain) was recorded in a study of shared clonotypes between healthy human individuals. Germline-derived CDR1 and CDR2 are MDHEN and SYDVKM. CDR3 size: 16 residues. Trimming took 5 bases from V and 1 from J; bases not matched to a gene: 8. Worth noting for this clone: The antigen is unknown.

Produced via immunoSEQ multiplex PCR; TCRdb's table is partial and in-frame only. The sample contains about 2 million clones, over 85% of which appear only once. Naive CD8 cells comprised CD45RO-negative, CCR7-positively selected cells, excluding terminally differentiated effector memory CD45RA+ cells. Study-level results: Few donors limited the genetic and exposure-history diversity represented. The study's rarefaction showed incomplete sorted-subset sequencing despite large depth.

The chain recombines TRBV28 with TRBJ2-5; 9 bases line up with TRBD1. This clonotype was obtained from a young man in good health. Input material: naive CD8+ T cells sorted from blood. CDR3 residues: CASSPAPDRGQETQYF. As DNA, the CDR3 is TGTGCCAGCAGTCCTGCCCCGGACAGGGGCCAAGAGACCCAGTACTTC.